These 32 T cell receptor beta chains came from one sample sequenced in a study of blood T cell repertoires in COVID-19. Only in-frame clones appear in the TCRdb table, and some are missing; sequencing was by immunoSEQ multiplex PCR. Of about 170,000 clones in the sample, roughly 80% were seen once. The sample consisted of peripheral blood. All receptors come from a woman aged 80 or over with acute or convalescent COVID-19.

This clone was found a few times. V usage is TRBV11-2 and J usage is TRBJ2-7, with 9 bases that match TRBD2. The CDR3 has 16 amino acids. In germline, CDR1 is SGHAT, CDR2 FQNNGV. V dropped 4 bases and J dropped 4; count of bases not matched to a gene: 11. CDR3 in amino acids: CASSSLGGLAYYEQYF. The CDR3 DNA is TGTGCCAGCAGCTCCTTAGGAGGACTAGCGTATTACGAGCAGTACTTC.

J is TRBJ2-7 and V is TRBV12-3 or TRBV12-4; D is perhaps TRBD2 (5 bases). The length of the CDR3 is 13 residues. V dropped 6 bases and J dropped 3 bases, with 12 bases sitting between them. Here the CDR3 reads CASSREGGYEQYF. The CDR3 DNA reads TGTGCCAGCAGCCGAGAGGGTGGCTACGAGCAGTACTTC.

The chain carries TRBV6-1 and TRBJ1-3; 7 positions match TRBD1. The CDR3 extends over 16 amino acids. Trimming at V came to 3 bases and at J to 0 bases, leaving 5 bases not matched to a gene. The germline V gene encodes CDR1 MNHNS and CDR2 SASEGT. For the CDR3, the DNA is TGTGCCAGCAGTGACCCAGGGGGTCCCTCTGGAAACACCATATATTTT. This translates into CASSDPGGPSGNTIYF.

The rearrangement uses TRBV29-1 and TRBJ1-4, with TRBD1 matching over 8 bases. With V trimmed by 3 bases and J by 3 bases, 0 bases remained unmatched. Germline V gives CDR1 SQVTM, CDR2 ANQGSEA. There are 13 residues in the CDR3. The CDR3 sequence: CSVETGANEKLFF. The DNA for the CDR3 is TGCAGCGTTGAGACAGGGGCTAATGAAAAACTGTTTTTT.

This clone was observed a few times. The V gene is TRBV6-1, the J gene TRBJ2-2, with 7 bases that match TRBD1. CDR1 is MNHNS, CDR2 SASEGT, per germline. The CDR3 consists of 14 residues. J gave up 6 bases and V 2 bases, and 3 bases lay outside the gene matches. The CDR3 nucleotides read TGTGCCAGCAGTGAATCACAGGGGTCCGGGGAGCTGTTTTTT. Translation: CASSESQGSGELFF.

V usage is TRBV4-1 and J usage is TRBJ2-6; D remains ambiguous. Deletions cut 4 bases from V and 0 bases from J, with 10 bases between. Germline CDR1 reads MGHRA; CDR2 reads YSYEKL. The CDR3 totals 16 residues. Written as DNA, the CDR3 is TGCGCCAGCAGCCGAGTGGTGAGCTCTGGGGCCAACGTCCTGACTTTC. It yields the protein CASSRVVSSGANVLTF.

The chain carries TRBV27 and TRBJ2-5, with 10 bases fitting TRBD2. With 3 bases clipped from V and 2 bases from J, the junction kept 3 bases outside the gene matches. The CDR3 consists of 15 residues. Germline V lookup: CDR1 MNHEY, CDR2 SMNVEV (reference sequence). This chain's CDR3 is CASSLLAGVQETQYF. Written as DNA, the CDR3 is TGTGCCAGCAGTTTGCTAGCGGGGGTGCAAGAGACCCAGTACTTC.

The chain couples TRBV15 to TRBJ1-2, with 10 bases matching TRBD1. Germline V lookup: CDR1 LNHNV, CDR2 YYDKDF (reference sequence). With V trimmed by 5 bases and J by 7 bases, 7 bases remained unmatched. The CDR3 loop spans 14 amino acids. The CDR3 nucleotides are TGTGCCACCAGCGGGACAGGGGTAACGGCTGGCTACACCTTC. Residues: CATSGTGVTAGYTF.

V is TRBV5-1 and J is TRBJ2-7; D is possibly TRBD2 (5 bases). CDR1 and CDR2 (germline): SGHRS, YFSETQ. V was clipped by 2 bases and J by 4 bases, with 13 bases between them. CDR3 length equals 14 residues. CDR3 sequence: CASSFGDTTYEQYF. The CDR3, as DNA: TGCGCCAGCAGCTTCGGGGATACTACATACGAGCAGTACTTC. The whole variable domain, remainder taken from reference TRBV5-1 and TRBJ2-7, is KAGVTQTPRYLIKTRGQQVTLSCSPISGHRSVSWYQQTPGQGLQFLFEYFSETQRNKGNFPGRFSGRQFSNSRSEMNVSTLELGDSALYLCASSFGDTTYEQYFGPGTRLTVT.

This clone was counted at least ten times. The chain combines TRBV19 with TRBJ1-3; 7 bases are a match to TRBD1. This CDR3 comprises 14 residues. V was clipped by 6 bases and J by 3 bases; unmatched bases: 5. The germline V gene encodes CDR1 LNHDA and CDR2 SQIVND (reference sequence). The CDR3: CASSPTGVGNTIYF. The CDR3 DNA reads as TGTGCCAGTAGCCCCACAGGGGTTGGAAACACCATATATTTT.

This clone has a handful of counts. The CDR3 loop is CASSEWGAGELFF. In DNA, the CDR3 is TGTGCCAGCAGTGAATGGGGAGCCGGGGAGCTGTTTTTT. This chain links TRBV25-1 with TRBJ2-2; TRBD2 might be the D (5 bases). The V end lost 1 base, the J end lost 6 bases, and 6 bases lay between the germline ends. Germline V gene lookup returns CDR1 MGHDK and CDR2 SYGVNS. CDR3 length: 13 amino acids.

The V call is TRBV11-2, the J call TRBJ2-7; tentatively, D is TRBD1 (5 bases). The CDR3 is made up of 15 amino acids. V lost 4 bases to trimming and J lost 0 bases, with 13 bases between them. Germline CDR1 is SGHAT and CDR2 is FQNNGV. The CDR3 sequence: CASSSRVGASYEQYF. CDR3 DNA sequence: TGTGCCAGCAGCTCCAGGGTGGGCGCCTCCTACGAGCAGTACTTC.

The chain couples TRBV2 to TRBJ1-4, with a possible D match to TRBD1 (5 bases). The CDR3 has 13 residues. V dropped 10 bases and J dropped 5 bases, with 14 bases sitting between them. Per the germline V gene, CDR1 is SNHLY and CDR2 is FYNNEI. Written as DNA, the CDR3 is TGTGCCACTGTAGGGGCAGAGAATGAAAAACTGTTTTTT. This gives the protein CATVGAENEKLFF.

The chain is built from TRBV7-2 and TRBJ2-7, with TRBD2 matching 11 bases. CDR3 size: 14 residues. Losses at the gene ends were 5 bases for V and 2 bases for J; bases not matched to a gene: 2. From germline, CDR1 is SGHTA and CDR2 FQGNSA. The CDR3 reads CASSQTSGTYEQYF. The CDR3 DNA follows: TGTGCCAGCAGCCAGACTAGCGGGACCTACGAGCAGTACTTC.

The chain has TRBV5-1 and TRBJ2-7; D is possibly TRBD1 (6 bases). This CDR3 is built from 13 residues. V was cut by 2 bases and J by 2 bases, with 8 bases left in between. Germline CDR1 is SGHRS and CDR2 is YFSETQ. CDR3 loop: CASSFNRAYEQYF. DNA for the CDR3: TGCGCCAGCAGCTTTAACAGGGCCTACGAGCAGTACTTC. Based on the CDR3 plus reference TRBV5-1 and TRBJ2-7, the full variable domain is KAGVTQTPRYLIKTRGQQVTLSCSPISGHRSVSWYQQTPGQGLQFLFEYFSETQRNKGNFPGRFSGRQFSNSRSEMNVSTLELGDSALYLCASSFNRAYEQYFGPGTRLTVT.

The CDR3 region is CASSLTPGTGNTEAFF. The CDR3, as DNA: TGTGCCAGCAGCTTGACCCCCGGGACAGGGAACACTGAAGCTTTCTTT. The chain uses TRBV5-5 and TRBJ1-1; 8 positions match TRBD1. Germline CDR1 is SGHKS and CDR2 is YYEKEE (reference sequence). There are 16 residues in the CDR3. V was pared by 1 base and J by 1 base, with 6 bases of the junction left unmatched.

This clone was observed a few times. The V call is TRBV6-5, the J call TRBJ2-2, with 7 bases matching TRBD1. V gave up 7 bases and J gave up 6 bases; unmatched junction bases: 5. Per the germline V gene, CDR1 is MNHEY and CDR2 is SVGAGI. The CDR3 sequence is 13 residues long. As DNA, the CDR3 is TGTGCCAGCACCAGACAGGGAGCCGGGGAGCTGTTTTTT. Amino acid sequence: CASTRQGAGELFF.

The CDR3 DNA reads TGTGCCAGCAGTTTGGGCCTTACAGGGGCTGAAGCTTTCTTT. Amino acid sequence: CASSLGLTGAEAFF. This rearrangement joins TRBV7-9 to TRBJ1-1; 7 bases align to TRBD1. This CDR3 is 14 amino acids long. Germline values: CDR1 SEHNR, CDR2 FQNEAQ (reference sequence). V lost 6 bases to trimming and J lost 6 bases; unmatched junction nucleotides: 10. The full variable domain, completed using reference TRBV7-9 and TRBJ1-1, is DTGVSQNPRHKITKRGQNVTFRCDPISEHNRLYWYRQTLGQGPEFLTYFQNEAQLEKSRLLSDRFSAERPKGSFSTLEIQRTEQGDSAMYLCASSLGLTGAEAFFGQGTRLTVV.

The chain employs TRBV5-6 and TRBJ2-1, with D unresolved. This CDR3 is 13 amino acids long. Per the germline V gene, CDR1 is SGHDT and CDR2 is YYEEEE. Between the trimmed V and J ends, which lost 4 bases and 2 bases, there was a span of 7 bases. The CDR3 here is CASSTETYNEQFF. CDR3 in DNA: TGTGCCAGCAGCACAGAAACCTACAATGAGCAGTTCTTC.

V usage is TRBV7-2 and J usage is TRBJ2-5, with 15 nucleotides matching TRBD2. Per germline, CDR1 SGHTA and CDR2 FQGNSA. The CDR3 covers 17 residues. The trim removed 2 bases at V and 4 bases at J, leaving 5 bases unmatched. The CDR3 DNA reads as TGTGCCAGCAGCTTAAGGACTAGCGGGAGGGGGCGAGAGACCCAGTACTTC. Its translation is CASSLRTSGRGRETQYF.

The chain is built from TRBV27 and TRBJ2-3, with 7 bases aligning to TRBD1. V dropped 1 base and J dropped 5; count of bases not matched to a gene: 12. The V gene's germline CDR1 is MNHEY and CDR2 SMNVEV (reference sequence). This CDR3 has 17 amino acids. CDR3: CASSLLRTGTERDTQYF. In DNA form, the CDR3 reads TGTGCCAGCAGTTTATTGCGAACCGGGACAGAGAGAGATACGCAGTATTTT.

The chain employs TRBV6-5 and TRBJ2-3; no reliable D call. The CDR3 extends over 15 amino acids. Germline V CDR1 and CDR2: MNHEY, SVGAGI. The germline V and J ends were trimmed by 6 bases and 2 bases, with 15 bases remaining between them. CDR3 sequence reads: CASSLTYSPTDTQYF. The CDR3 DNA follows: TGTGCCAGCAGCCTTACTTATAGCCCCACAGATACGCAGTATTTT.

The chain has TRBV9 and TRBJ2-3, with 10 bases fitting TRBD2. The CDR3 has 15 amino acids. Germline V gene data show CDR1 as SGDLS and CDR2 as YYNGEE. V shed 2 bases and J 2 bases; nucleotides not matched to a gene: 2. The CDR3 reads CASSVLAGDTDTQYF. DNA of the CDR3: TGTGCCAGCAGCGTCCTAGCGGGGGACACAGATACGCAGTATTTT.

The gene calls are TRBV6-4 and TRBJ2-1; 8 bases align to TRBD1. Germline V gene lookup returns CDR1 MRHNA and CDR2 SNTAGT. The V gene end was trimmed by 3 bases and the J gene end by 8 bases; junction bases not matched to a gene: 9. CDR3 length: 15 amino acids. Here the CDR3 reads CASSETTGVRDEQFF. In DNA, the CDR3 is TGTGCCAGCAGTGAAACGACAGGGGTTAGGGATGAGCAGTTCTTC.

As DNA, the CDR3 is TGTGCCAGCAGCCAAGATGAGGCAATACGGAACTATGGCTACACCTTC. It is translated as CASSQDEAIRNYGYTF. The chain recombines TRBV3-1 (or the pseudogene TRBV3-2) with TRBJ1-2; D remains unclear. CDR1 is LGHDT, CDR2 YNNKEL, per germline (reference sequence). This CDR3 is 16 amino acids long. The V end was cut by 0 bases, the J end by 2 bases, with 13 bases between.

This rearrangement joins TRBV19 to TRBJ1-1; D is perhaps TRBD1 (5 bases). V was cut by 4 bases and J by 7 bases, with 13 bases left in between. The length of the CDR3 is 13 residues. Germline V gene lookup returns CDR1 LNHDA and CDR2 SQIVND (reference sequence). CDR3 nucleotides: TGTGCCAGTAGTACGGTCTCGGGGGGTGAAGCTTTCTTT. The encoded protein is CASSTVSGGEAFF.

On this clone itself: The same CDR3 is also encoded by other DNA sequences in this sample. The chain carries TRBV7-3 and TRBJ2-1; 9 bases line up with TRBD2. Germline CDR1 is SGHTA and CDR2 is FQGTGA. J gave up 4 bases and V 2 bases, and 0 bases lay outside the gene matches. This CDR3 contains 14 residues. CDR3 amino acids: CASSLAGGYNEQFF. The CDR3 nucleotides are TGTGCCAGCAGCTTAGCGGGGGGGTACAATGAGCAGTTCTTC.

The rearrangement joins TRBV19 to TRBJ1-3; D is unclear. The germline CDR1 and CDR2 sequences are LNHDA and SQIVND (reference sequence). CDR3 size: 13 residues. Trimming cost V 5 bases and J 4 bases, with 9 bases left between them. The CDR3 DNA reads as TGTGCCAGTAGTCAGGAGGGCGGAAACACCATATATTTT. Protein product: CASSQEGGNTIYF.

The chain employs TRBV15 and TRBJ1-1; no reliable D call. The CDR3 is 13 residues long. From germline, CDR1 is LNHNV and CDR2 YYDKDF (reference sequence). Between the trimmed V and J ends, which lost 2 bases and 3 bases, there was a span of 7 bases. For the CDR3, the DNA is TGTGCCACCAGCAGACCTCGAGACACTGAAGCTTTCTTT. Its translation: CATSRPRDTEAFF. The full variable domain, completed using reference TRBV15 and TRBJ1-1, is DAMVIQNPRYQVTQFGKPVTLSCSQTLNHNVMYWYQQKSSQAPKLLFHYYDKDFNNEADTPDNFQSRRPNTSFCFLDIRSPGLGDTAMYLCATSRPRDTEAFFGQGTRLTVV.

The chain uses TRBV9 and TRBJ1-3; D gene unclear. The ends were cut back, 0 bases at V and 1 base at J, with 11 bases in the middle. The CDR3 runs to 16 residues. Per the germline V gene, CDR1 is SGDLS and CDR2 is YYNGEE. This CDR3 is CASSVEEGRSGNTIYF. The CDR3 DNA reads TGTGCCAGCAGCGTAGAGGAGGGAAGATCTGGAAACACCATATATTTT.

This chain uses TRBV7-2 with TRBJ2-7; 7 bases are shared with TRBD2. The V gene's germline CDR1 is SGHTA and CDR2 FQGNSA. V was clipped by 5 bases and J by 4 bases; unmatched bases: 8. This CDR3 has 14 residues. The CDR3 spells CASSLTGGGYEQYF. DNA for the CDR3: TGTGCCAGCAGCCTAACGGGGGGAGGATACGAGCAGTACTTC.

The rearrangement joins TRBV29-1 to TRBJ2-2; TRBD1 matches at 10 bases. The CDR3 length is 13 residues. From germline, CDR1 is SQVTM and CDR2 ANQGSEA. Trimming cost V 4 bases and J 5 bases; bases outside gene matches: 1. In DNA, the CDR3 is TGCAGCGTTGGGACAGGGGGTACCGGGGAGCTGTTTTTT. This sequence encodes CSVGTGGTGELFF.